One and the same sample provided the 9 T cell receptor beta chains below, sequenced in a study of blood T cells in healthy people across ages. Combining a sample-barcoded 5' primer with a J-beta primer mix, a second PCR ran for about 7 to 11 cycles. Via MiXCR, TCRdb re-called the 5' RACE reads, giving one row per CDR3 protein. The sample shows about 800,000 distinct CDR3 sequences, about 62% of them seen only once. Material: blood. All receptors come from a man aged 25 to 40 in good health.

This chain uses TRBV11-2 with TRBJ2-5; tentatively, D is TRBD1 (7 bases). The end of the DNA is better explained by TRBJ2-7, so the J call may be wrong. This CDR3 has 16 residues. Germline CDR1 and CDR2: SGHAT and FQNNGV. The CDR3 DNA reads TGTGCCAGCAGCTTTGGGGGGACAGTTCCTCCCTACGAGCAGTACTTC. Translation gives CASSFGGTVPPYEQYF.

The chain couples TRBV20-1 to TRBJ2-4, with 10 nucleotides matching TRBD2. Gene TRBJ2-7 matches the end of the DNA better, so the J call may be wrong. The CDR3 sequence is 16 residues long. CDR1 DFQATT and CDR2 SNEGSKA come from the germline V gene (reference sequence). CDR3 region: CSASDISGRSLHEQYF. CDR3 sequence (DNA): TGCAGTGCCAGCGATATTAGCGGGAGGAGTCTTCACGAGCAGTACTTC.

The table lists this clonotype with many counts. The rearrangement links TRBV6-1 to TRBJ2-5; 7 bases line up with TRBD2. Germline loops: CDR1 MNHNS, CDR2 SASEGT. Trimming at V came to 3 bases and at J to 5 bases, leaving 9 bases not matched to a gene. The CDR3 consists of 15 residues. CDR3 loop: CASSDIGGGGETQYF. The CDR3 DNA follows: TGTGCCAGCAGTGATATTGGCGGGGGAGGGGAGACCCAGTACTTC.

The chain employs TRBV7-2 and TRBJ2-5, with TRBD2 matching 10 bases. The end of the DNA fits TRBJ2-7 better, so the J call may be wrong. CDR1 and CDR2 (germline): SGHTA, FQGNSA. The CDR3 runs 16 residues. CDR3 protein: CASSLGVASGGYEQYF. The CDR3, as DNA: TGTGCCAGCAGCTTAGGGGTGGCTAGCGGGGGCTACGAGCAGTACTTC.

The chain uses TRBV12-3 or TRBV12-4 and TRBJ2-4; D remains unclear. Trimming removed 3 bases from V and 8 bases from J, with 8 bases in between. The CDR3 spans 12 residues. The CDR3: CASSLLLDIQYF. The CDR3 DNA follows: TGTGCCAGCAGTTTGCTCCTAGACATTCAGTACTTC.

This chain connects TRBV7-2 to TRBJ2-1; no definite D call. Trimming took 10 bases from V and 8 from J, leaving 15 bases between them. The germline gives CDR1 SGHTA, CDR2 FQGNSA. CDR3 length equals 12 residues. Here the CDR3 DNA reads TGTGCCAACACAAAAATGAGCGATGAGCAGTTCTTC. Translating it yields CANTKMSDEQFF.

This chain joins TRBV12-3 or TRBV12-4 and TRBJ2-2; D is ambiguous. V lost 5 bases and J lost 2, with 9 bases in between. CDR3 length: 14 amino acids. The CDR3 DNA is TGTGCCAGCAGTGGTCCTTTTAACACCGGGGAGCTGTTTTTT. As protein: CASSGPFNTGELFF.

The chain joins TRBV20-1 to TRBJ2-7, with D possibly called TRBD1 or TRBD2 (5 bases each). Looked up from germline, CDR1 is DFQATT and CDR2 is SNEGSKA (reference sequence). The CDR3 is 12 amino acids. CDR3 nucleotides: TGCAGCGCAGAGGGGAACTACAATGAGCAGTACTTC. Translating it yields CSAEGNYNEQYF.

The genes are TRBV7-9 and TRBJ2-3; 7 bases agree with TRBD1. Trimming removed 6 bases from V and 3 bases from J; junction bases left unmatched: 6. The CDR3 is 14 residues long. In germline, CDR1 is SEHNR, CDR2 FQNEAQ (reference sequence). The CDR3 nucleotides are TGTGCCAGCAGATCCGGGACAGATACAGATACGCAGTATTTT. This gives the protein CASRSGTDTDTQYF.